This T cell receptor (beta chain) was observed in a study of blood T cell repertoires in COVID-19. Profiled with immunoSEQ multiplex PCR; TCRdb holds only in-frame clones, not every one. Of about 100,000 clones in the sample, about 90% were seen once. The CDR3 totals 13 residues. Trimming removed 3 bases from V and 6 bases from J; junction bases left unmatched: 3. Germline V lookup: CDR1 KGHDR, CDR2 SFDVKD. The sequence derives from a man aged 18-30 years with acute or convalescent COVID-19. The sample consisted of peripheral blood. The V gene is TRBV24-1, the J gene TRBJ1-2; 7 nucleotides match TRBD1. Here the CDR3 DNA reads TGTGCCACCAGTGATGGAGACAGGGATGGCTACACCTTC. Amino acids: CATSDGDRDGYTF.